This TCR beta chain was observed in a study of neurological immune-mediated disorders. Germline V gene sequence: CDR1 MNHEY, CDR2 SMNVEV (reference sequence). This CDR3 region has 11 residues. Deletions cut 8 bases from V and 7 bases from J, with 12 bases between. Notes on the study in general: Because no CDR3 amino acid sequences were shared across subjects by expanded clones, private repertoires were suggested in all groups. According to phylogenetic grouping, one related-CDR3 cluster, a possible signature, contained the repertoires of 18 of 34 multiple sclerosis patients. Multiple sclerosis was found to have the least TCR clonal expansion, below healthy controls, and HTLV-1-associated myelopathy the most.

Unsorted libraries were prepared from 2 million PBMCs that had been stored at -80 C. TCRdb processed the 5' RACE reads anew with MiXCR; each CDR3 protein has one entry. This table has over 55,000 distinct CDR3 sequences, roughly 2.5% appearing once. Note on this clonotype: The target antigen is unknown. A much larger clone differs by one base, so this may be a read error.

The receptor was derived from a man aged 50-59 years with multiple sclerosis. Sequenced: PBMCs. The V and J genes are TRBV27 and TRBJ2-7; D possibly corresponds to TRBD1 (5 bases). The DNA for the CDR3 is TGTGCCAGCCACTACCAGGGAGAGCAGTACTTC. It is translated as CASHYQGEQYF.